Detailed here is one T cell receptor beta chain. The data were obtained in a study of blood T cell repertoires in COVID-19. Study-wide context: Some COVID-19 samples were acute and others convalescent; all came from the United States, Italy and Spain. PBMCs, B-cell-depleted T cells, or T cells were the source of the cDNA or gDNA that made up the material.

Per the original methods: Amplification with reference gene primers provided the estimates of nucleated cell counts. Generated by immunoSEQ multiplex PCR, the TCRdb table keeps only in-frame clones and is missing some. V and J calls and clone size are those listed in that table; D and trimming were worked out from the DNA. The sample lists over 300,000 clones, 70% to 90% occurring once. V dropped 10 bases and J dropped 0 bases, with 10 bases sitting between them. The CDR3 runs to 13 residues. The sequence was collected from a human donor in a cohort sampled during active COVID-19. The source material was peripheral blood. This chain uses TRBV12-3 or TRBV12-4 with TRBJ1-3; no reliable D call. The CDR3 region is CANHRDSGNTIYF. The CDR3 nucleotides read TGTGCCAACCACCGAGACTCTGGAAACACCATATATTTT.